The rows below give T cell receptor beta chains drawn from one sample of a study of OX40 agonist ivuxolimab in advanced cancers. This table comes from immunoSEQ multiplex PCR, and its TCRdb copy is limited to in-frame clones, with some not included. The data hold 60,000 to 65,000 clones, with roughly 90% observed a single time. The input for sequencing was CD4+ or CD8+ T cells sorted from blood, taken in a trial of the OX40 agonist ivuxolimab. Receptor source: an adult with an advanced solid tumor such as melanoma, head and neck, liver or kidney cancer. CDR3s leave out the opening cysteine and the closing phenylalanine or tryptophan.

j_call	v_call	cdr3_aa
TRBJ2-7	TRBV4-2	ASSFTREGYEQY
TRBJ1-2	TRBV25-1	ASSRETGNYGYT
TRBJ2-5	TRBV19	ASSAGRSGTQY
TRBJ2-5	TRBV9	ASSVSSGRAGTETQY
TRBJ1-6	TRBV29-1	SVLTTPGPNSPLH
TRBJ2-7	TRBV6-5	ASSYFWDNEQY
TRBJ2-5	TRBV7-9	ASTTEAGYRETQY
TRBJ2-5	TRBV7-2	ASSRVGRETQY
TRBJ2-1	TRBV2	ASRRRGSSNEQF
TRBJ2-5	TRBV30	AWAQETQY
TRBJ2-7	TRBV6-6	ASSISSGRTYEQY
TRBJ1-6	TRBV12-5	ASRAGGDNSPLH
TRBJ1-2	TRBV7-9	ASSLGGSYGYT
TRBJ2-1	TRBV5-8	ASSLAGTLWNEQF
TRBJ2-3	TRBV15	ATSRDEAGAGTDTQY
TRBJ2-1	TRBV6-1	ASSMRDLARDEQF
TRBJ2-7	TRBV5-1	ASSPGLAGGFYEQY
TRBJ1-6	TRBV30	AWSVVGNHSPLH
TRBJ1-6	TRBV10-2	ASSEGVRISPLH
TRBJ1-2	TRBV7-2	ASSLRQGAVGYT
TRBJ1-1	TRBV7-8	ASSLVGAGQGRTEAF